This entry lists 11 T cell receptor beta chains sequenced from one sample in a study of technical replicates of blood from a handful of donors. TCRdb's table, derived via immunoSEQ multiplex PCR, lists solely in-frame clones and lacks some. The table records approximately 76,000 clones, 97% of them present only once. The sample comprised T cells isolated from PBMCs. The receptors were gathered from a human donor in good health.

This rearrangement joins TRBV4-1 to TRBJ2-6; 7 bases match TRBD1. There are 19 residues in the CDR3. The V segment lost 4 bases and the J segment 0 bases; nucleotides outside the gene matches: 12. Germline CDR1 is MGHRA and CDR2 is YSYEKL. CDR3 protein: CASSPRPGQFLSGANVLTF. The DNA for the CDR3 is TGCGCCAGCAGCCCGCGTCCGGGACAGTTCCTCTCTGGGGCCAACGTCCTGACTTTC.

The rearrangement links TRBV10-1 to TRBJ2-1; unclear D gene. Trimming took 3 bases from V and 6 from J, leaving 9 bases between them. The germline gives CDR1 WNHNN, CDR2 SYGVQD (reference sequence). The CDR3 spans 13 residues. CDR3: CASSDSLSNEQFF. The CDR3 bases are TGCGCCAGCAGTGACTCGCTATCCAATGAGCAGTTCTTC.

The CDR3 here is CASSLGVGGAGELFF. CDR3 nucleotides: TGTGCCAGCAGCTTAGGTGTCGGGGGAGCCGGGGAGCTGTTTTTT. This chain connects TRBV7-9 to TRBJ2-2; possibly TRBD2 for D (6 bases). CDR1 is SEHNR and CDR2 is FQNEAQ in the germline V gene (reference sequence). The CDR3 runs to 15 residues. V was cut by 1 base and J by 6 bases, with 12 bases left in between.

The V gene is TRBV27, the J gene TRBJ1-4; the match to TRBD1 covers 9 bases. The germline CDR1 and CDR2 sequences are MNHEY and SMNVEV (reference sequence). The CDR3 spans 20 residues. J was trimmed by 1 base and V by 5 bases; bases with no gene match: 17. The CDR3 coding sequence is TGTGCCAGCAGTACCGGGACAGGGTTAGGAAAAAGACGAACTAATGAAAAACTGTTTTTT. It yields the protein CASSTGTGLGKRRTNEKLFF.

This chain joins TRBV6-1 and TRBJ2-7, with 8 positions matching TRBD2. The ends lost 4 bases at V and 0 bases at J; junction bases unmatched: 5. The CDR3 extends over 15 amino acids. Germline assignment: CDR1 MNHNS and CDR2 SASEGT. DNA for the CDR3: TGTGCCAGCAGTGGAACTAGCGGACCCTCCTACGAGCAGTACTTC. It translates to CASSGTSGPSYEQYF.

The genes are TRBV6-5 and TRBJ1-4, with 7 bases fitting TRBD1. CDR1 and CDR2 from the germline V gene are MNHEY and SVGAGI. This CDR3 has 13 residues. V lost 2 bases, J lost 15 bases, and 9 bases stayed unmatched. The CDR3 DNA sequence: TGTGCCAGCAGTTACGCGGAGAGGGGGCAAGTGTTTTTT. Encoded protein: CASSYAERGQVFF.

V is TRBV30 and J is TRBJ1-1; 8 bases align to TRBD1. Trimming at V came to 4 bases and at J to 7 bases, leaving 8 bases not matched to a gene. CDR3 length: 13 amino acids. The germline V gene has CDR1 GTSNPN and CDR2 SVGIG (reference sequence). The CDR3 loop reads CAWKTGDWSEAFF. DNA of the CDR3: TGTGCCTGGAAGACAGGGGACTGGAGTGAAGCTTTCTTT.

The chain is built from TRBV7-9 and TRBJ2-5; 8 bases agree with TRBD1. There are 16 residues in the CDR3. The junction had 8 bases not matched to a gene; V was cut back by 5 bases and J by 0 bases. The germline V gene encodes CDR1 SEHNR and CDR2 FQNEAQ (reference sequence). This CDR3 is CASSRTGPPNQETQYF. DNA for the CDR3: TGTGCCAGCAGCCGGACAGGGCCCCCGAACCAAGAGACCCAGTACTTC.

The chain joins TRBV7-9 to TRBJ2-7; a possible D gene is TRBD1 (6 bases). Germline V CDR1 and CDR2: SEHNR, FQNEAQ (reference sequence). Between the trimmed V and J ends, which lost 5 bases and 0 bases, there was a span of 11 bases. The CDR3 sequence is 14 residues long. CDR3: CASSMWTDSYEQYF. CDR3 in DNA: TGTGCCAGCAGCATGTGGACAGACTCCTACGAGCAGTACTTC.

J is TRBJ2-1 and V is TRBV29-1, with 9 bases aligning to TRBD2. Germline lookup yields CDR1 SQVTM and CDR2 ANQGSEA. This CDR3 is 15 amino acids long. V was pared by 6 bases and J by 8 bases, with 14 bases of the junction left unmatched. The CDR3 bases are TGCAGCGTCTTATCGCCCGGGACTAGCACCCATGAGCAGTTCTTC. This codes for CSVLSPGTSTHEQFF.

The chain combines TRBV7-2 with TRBJ1-1; D is unresolved. The CDR3 spans 13 residues. V was cut by 1 base and J by 4 bases, with 7 bases left in between. Per the germline V gene, CDR1 is SGHTA and CDR2 is FQGNSA. CDR3 sequence: CASSLVQVTEAFF. The CDR3 nucleotides read TGTGCCAGCAGCTTAGTCCAGGTCACTGAAGCTTTCTTT.